Listed below are T cell receptor beta chains from one sample, sequenced in a study of Tregs in tolerant kidney transplant recipients. Sequencing used immunoSEQ multiplex PCR; TCRdb keeps in-frame clones, though not all of them. The sample has fewer than 100,000 clones; 93% are singletons. Source: CD4+ T cells from blood, taken before the transplant. The receptors stem from a human donor who received a combined kidney and bone marrow transplant. Each CDR3 is given with its conserved first and last residue. A D gene is named only where the DNA matches it firmly. Rows give clone size only sometimes, using once, few, many, or a class for an expanded clone.

size,V,J,D,CDR3,DNA
NA,TRBV2,TRBJ1-1,TRBD1,CASSLPTGSTEAFF,TGTGCCAGCAGTCTTCCGACAGGGTCCACTGAAGCTTTCTTT
NA,TRBV5-1,TRBJ1-2,NA,CASSLARGYGYTF,TGCGCCAGCAGCTTGGCTAGGGGTTATGGCTACACCTTC
NA,TRBV4-1,TRBJ2-6,NA,CASSQDLRNSGANVLTF,TGCGCCAGCAGCCAAGATCTGAGGAACTCTGGGGCCAACGTCCTGACTTTC
once,TRBV5-1,TRBJ2-7,NA,CASSLARDGALEQYF,TGCGCCAGCAGCTTGGCCCGAGACGGAGCCCTCGAGCAGTACTTC
NA,TRBV5-4,TRBJ2-7,TRBD2,CASSVGTSGSYHEQYF,TGTGCCAGCAGCGTCGGGACTAGCGGGAGTTACCACGAGCAGTACTTC
NA,TRBV7-2,TRBJ2-7,TRBD2,CASSLSLAGGDEQYF,TGTGCCAGCAGCTTAAGCCTAGCGGGGGGCGACGAGCAGTACTTC
NA,TRBV7-3,TRBJ1-1,NA,CASSRTGSTEAFF,TGTGCCAGCAGCCGTACAGGTAGCACTGAAGCTTTCTTT
NA,TRBV4-1,TRBJ1-1,TRBD1,CASSQAHRGQTLNTEAFF,TGCGCCAGCAGCCAAGCTCACAGGGGACAGACACTGAACACTGAAGCTTTCTTT
NA,TRBV11-2,TRBJ2-3,NA,CASSSREDTQYF,TGTGCCAGCAGCTCCAGGGAAGATACGCAGTATTTT
NA,TRBV11-2,TRBJ2-4,TRBD2,CASSLGGGAKNIQYF,TGTGCCAGCAGCTTAGGGGGAGGGGCCAAAAACATTCAGTACTTC
NA,TRBV30,TRBJ2-4,NA,CAWSSGDTWNIQYF,TGTGCCTGGAGTTCAGGGGACACCTGGAACATTCAGTACTTC
NA,TRBV6-1,TRBJ2-7,TRBD1,CASSARGTGGGNSYEQYF,TGTGCCAGCAGTGCCCGTGGGACAGGGGGAGGAAACTCCTACGAGCAGTACTTC
NA,TRBV5-1,TRBJ2-1,TRBD2,CASSLPGLAGGRTYNEQFF,TGCGCCAGCAGCTTGCCCGGACTAGCGGGGGGGAGGACCTACAATGAGCAGTTCTTC
few,TRBV10-1,TRBJ1-4,TRBD1,CASTDRGEKLFF,TGCGCCAGCACCGACAGGGGCGAAAAACTGTTTTTT
NA,TRBV28,TRBJ1-2,TRBD1,CASSVHRGNYGYTF,TGTGCCAGCAGTGTTCACAGGGGTAACTATGGCTACACCTTC
NA,TRBV15,TRBJ1-4,NA,CATSRDPTANEKLFF,TGTGCCACCAGCAGAGATCCCACAGCTAATGAAAAACTGTTTTTT
NA,TRBV5-6,TRBJ1-2,TRBD1,CASSLVRDRPYGYTF,TGTGCCAGCAGCTTGGTTAGGGACAGGCCTTATGGCTACACCTTC
NA,TRBV29-1,TRBJ1-4,TRBD1,CSAGGQGEKLFF,TGCAGCGCCGGGGGACAGGGTGAAAAACTGTTTTTT
NA,TRBV29-1,TRBJ2-1,TRBD2,CSVHRTGTSYNEQFF,TGCAGCGTGCACCGCACCGGGACTAGCTACAATGAGCAGTTCTTC
NA,TRBV28,TRBJ2-7,NA,CASSFGEKAEQYF,TGTGCCAGCAGTTTTGGGGAGAAGGCCGAGCAGTACTTC
NA,TRBV6-1,TRBJ1-5,NA,CASKEDQPQHF,TGTGCCAGCAAAGAGGATCAGCCCCAGCATTTT
NA,TRBV9,TRBJ1-6,NA,CASSVVGGRNSPLHF,TGTGCCAGCAGCGTAGTCGGGGGGAGGAATTCACCCCTCCACTTT
few,TRBV25-1,TRBJ1-1,NA,CASSETGYEAFF,TGTGCCAGCAGTGAAACAGGTTATGAAGCTTTCTTT
NA,TRBV11-2,TRBJ2-7,NA,CASSIAYEQYF,TGTGCCAGCAGTATCGCCTACGAGCAGTACTTC
NA,TRBV19,TRBJ1-5,NA,CASTRNRDAQPQHF,TGTGCCAGTACCCGAAACAGGGATGCTCAGCCCCAGCATTTT
NA,TRBV27,TRBJ1-1,TRBD1,CASSLSGQLNTEAFF,TGTGCCAGCAGTTTATCGGGACAGCTGAACACTGAAGCTTTCTTT
NA,TRBV7-2,TRBJ2-5,NA,CASSWGGEAGTQYF,TGTGCCAGCAGCTGGGGTGGAGAGGCGGGGACCCAGTACTTC
NA,TRBV7-2,TRBJ2-2,NA,CASSLAGRGGRTGELFF,TGTGCCAGCAGCTTAGCGGGTAGGGGTGGAAGGACCGGGGAGCTGTTTTTT
once,TRBV5-1,TRBJ2-1,NA,CASSLLLGSSYNEQFF,TGCGCCAGCAGCTTGCTACTAGGAAGCTCCTACAATGAGCAGTTCTTC
NA,TRBV30,TRBJ1-1,NA,CAWSVSEMITEAFF,TGTGCCTGGAGTGTGTCGGAGATGATCACTGAAGCTTTCTTT
NA,TRBV5-5,TRBJ2-1,NA,CASSYGGGIGSYNEQFF,TGTGCCAGCAGCTACGGGGGTGGAATAGGCTCCTACAATGAGCAGTTCTTC
NA,TRBV7-9,TRBJ1-2,TRBD1,CASTRRGLIDYGYTF,TGTGCCAGCACTAGGAGGGGGCTGATTGACTATGGCTACACCTTC
NA,TRBV15,TRBJ2-7,NA,CATSRDRASLYRYEQYF,TGTGCCACCAGCAGAGATCGGGCTAGCCTCTATCGCTACGAGCAGTACTTC